Presented here are 2 T cell receptor beta chains from one specimen sequenced in a study of cytotoxic CD8 clonotypes in ibrutinib-treated CLL. This table comes from immunoSEQ multiplex PCR, and its TCRdb copy is limited to in-frame clones, with some not included. Here the sample spans about 200,000 clones, just under 80% being singletons. This material consisted of PBMCs, taken after 12 months of ibrutinib treatment. All receptors come from a human donor with chronic lymphocytic leukemia.

The V gene is TRBV7-6, the J gene TRBJ1-5; TRBD1 might be the D (5 bases). V was clipped by 3 bases and J by 2 bases, with 11 bases between them. The CDR3 is 15 residues long. CDR1 and CDR2 from the germline V gene are SGHVS and FNYEAQ. DNA of the CDR3: TGTGCCAGCAGCTTTATGCCGGGGGGCAATCAGCCCCAGCATTTT. Its protein is CASSFMPGGNQPQHF. Together with reference TRBV7-6 and TRBJ1-5, the CDR3 gives the full variable domain: GAGVSQSPRYKVTKRGQDVALRCDPISGHVSLYWYRQALGQGPEFLTYFNYEAQQDKSGLPNDRFSAERPEGSISTLTIQRTEQRDSAMYRCASSFMPGGNQPQHFGDGTRLSIL.

This clone was detected only once. The chain has TRBV13 and TRBJ2-7; weak D call: TRBD1 (5 bases). Germline CDR1 and CDR2: PRHDT and FYEKMQ (reference sequence). CDR3 length: 14 amino acids. V lost 9 bases and J 2 bases, leaving 17 bases between the germline ends. CDR3 bases: TGTGCCAGTTCCTCTCAAGGGGCCACCTACGAGCAGTACTTC. This encodes CASSSQGATYEQYF.